This T cell receptor (beta chain) is drawn from a study of CD8+ T cells in alopecia areata. Trimming left V 4 bases short and J 0 bases short, with 10 bases between. Germline CDR1 is MDHEN and CDR2 is SYDVKM. CDR3 size: 15 residues. Lesional scalp punch biopsies and peripheral blood were collected from alopecia areata patients. Extracted RNA was reverse transcribed into cDNA, the sequencing template. Produced via immunoSEQ multiplex PCR; TCRdb's table is partial and in-frame only. The sample records about 34,000 clones, approximately 60% being singletons. The clonotype comes from a human donor with alopecia areata. The sequenced material came from NKG2D-high CD8+ T cells sorted from blood. The rearrangement uses TRBV28 and TRBJ1-5; the D is unclear. In DNA, the CDR3 is TGTGCCAGCAGTTCCCCTCGGTATAGCAATCAGCCCCAGCATTTT. Translated: CASSSPRYSNQPQHF.